These 12 T cell receptor beta chains originate from one sample sequenced in a study of Ad26.COV2.S vaccination and SARS-CoV-2 variants. Treatment indicated: around 19 received Ad26.COV2.S at low or high dose, single or two shots; roughly 5 received placebo; per-sample allocation not given. Day 63 after the first injection of vaccine or placebo was the sampling time. Data came from immunoSEQ multiplex PCR; TCRdb stores just in-frame clones and leaves some out. The repertoire holds about 350,000 clones, about 85% seen once, with around 5.8% in the top ten. The sequenced sample was peripheral blood, obtained in a trial of Ad26.COV2.S vaccine versus placebo. These receptors originate from a person between 18 and 65 years old who received the Ad26.COV2.S COVID-19 vaccine or a placebo.

The chain recombines TRBV30 with TRBJ1-1, with TRBD1 as a possible D gene (6 bases). The germline V gene encodes CDR1 GTSNPN and CDR2 SVGIG (reference sequence). This CDR3 comprises 13 residues. Trimming removed 1 base from V and 5 bases from J, with 11 bases in between. CDR3 DNA: TGTGCCTGGAGTGGACAGGAGGGAACTGAAGCTTTCTTT. It codes for CAWSGQEGTEAFF.

V and J are TRBV7-9 and TRBJ1-4; possible D gene TRBD1, 5 bases. In germline, CDR1 is SEHNR, CDR2 FQNEAQ (reference sequence). The V gene lost 5 bases and the J gene lost 7 bases, with 17 bases spanning the gap. CDR3 size: 15 residues. CDR3 loop: CASSRTGTSGEKLFF. In DNA form, the CDR3 reads TGTGCCAGCAGCCGGACCGGGACTTCAGGTGAAAAACTGTTTTTT. The whole variable domain, filled in from reference TRBV7-9 and TRBJ1-4, reads DTGVSQNPRHKITKRGQNVTFRCDPISEHNRLYWYRQTLGQGPEFLTYFQNEAQLEKSRLLSDRFSAERPKGSFSTLEIQRTEQGDSAMYLCASSRTGTSGEKLFFGSGTQLSVL.

The chain recombines TRBV30 with TRBJ1-2, with D maybe TRBD1 (5 bases). V was clipped by 4 bases and J by 5 bases, with 14 bases between them. This CDR3 has 13 residues. CDR1 is GTSNPN and CDR2 is SVGIG in the germline V gene (reference sequence). The CDR3 DNA follows: TGTGCCTGGAATGAGGGACCCAGGTATGGCTACACCTTC. Translation: CAWNEGPRYGYTF. The full variable domain, rest sourced from reference TRBV30 and TRBJ1-2, is SQTIHQWPATLVQPVGSPLSLECTVEGTSNPNLYWYRQAAGRGLQLLFYSVGIGQISSEVPQNLSASRPQDRQFILSSKKLLLSDSGFYLCAWNEGPRYGYTFGSGTRLTVV.

This chain links TRBV30 with TRBJ1-2, with D hard to call. V was trimmed by 3 bases and J by 7 bases, leaving 12 bases between them. Germline V gene sequence: CDR1 GTSNPN, CDR2 SVGIG (reference sequence). CDR3 length equals 12 residues. The chain's CDR3 is CAWRTAAGGYTF. The CDR3, as DNA: TGTGCCTGGAGAACGGCGGCGGGTGGCTACACCTTC. The full variable domain, with the rest looked up from reference TRBV30 and TRBJ1-2, is SQTIHQWPATLVQPVGSPLSLECTVEGTSNPNLYWYRQAAGRGLQLLFYSVGIGQISSEVPQNLSASRPQDRQFILSSKKLLLSDSGFYLCAWRTAAGGYTFGSGTRLTVV.

This clone was observed a single time. The V call is TRBV30, the J call TRBJ2-7; D is unclear. The V and J ends lost 4 bases and 5 bases respectively, with 12 bases between them. The CDR3 covers 12 residues. Germline CDR1 GTSNPN, CDR2 SVGIG (reference sequence). The CDR3 loop reads CAWKPVSHEQYF. The CDR3, as DNA: TGTGCCTGGAAGCCAGTATCCCACGAGCAGTACTTC.

The V call is TRBV7-2, the J call TRBJ1-6, with unresolved D. Trimming pared 2 bases from V and 7 bases from J, leaving 12 bases between. Germline lookup yields CDR1 SGHTA and CDR2 FQGNSA. The CDR3 runs 15 residues. CDR3 DNA: TGTGCCAGCAGCTTAAGCTTGGGTGGCAATTCACCCCTCCACTTT. Translation: CASSLSLGGNSPLHF. The whole variable domain, remainder taken from reference TRBV7-2 and TRBJ1-6, is GAGVSQSPSNKVTEKGKDVELRCDPISGHTALYWYRQSLGQGLEFLIYFQGNSAPDKSGLPSDRFSAERTGGSVSTLTIQRTQQEDSAVYLCASSLSLGGNSPLHFGNGTRLTVT.

CDR3 sequence (DNA): TGTGCCAGCAGCCTCGGGGGGGCGAGGGGCGCTGAAGCTTTCTTT. This codes for CASSLGGARGAEAFF. This rearrangement joins TRBV9 to TRBJ1-1; a possible D gene is TRBD1 (6 bases). This CDR3 comprises 15 residues. CDR1 is SGDLS, CDR2 YYNGEE, per germline. The V end lost 4 bases, the J end lost 6 bases, and 19 bases lay between the germline ends.

The chain recombines TRBV19 with TRBJ2-7, with D maybe TRBD1 (6 bases). The CDR3 spans 13 residues. Germline lookup yields CDR1 LNHDA and CDR2 SQIVND (reference sequence). Trimming removed 6 bases from V and 6 bases from J, with 15 bases in between. The CDR3 protein is CASRGEGDSEQYF. The CDR3 DNA is TGTGCCAGTAGAGGTGAGGGGGATAGCGAGCAGTACTTC.

The V call is TRBV5-4, the J call TRBJ1-2; tentative D call: TRBD1 (6 bases). Germline assignment: CDR1 SGHNT and CDR2 YYREEE (reference sequence). The CDR3 length is 12 residues. Deletions cut 3 bases from V and 6 bases from J, with 9 bases between. The CDR3 nucleotides are TGTGCCAGCAGCTCACAGGGAAATGGCTACACCTTC. Amino acids: CASSSQGNGYTF.

J is TRBJ1-1 and V is TRBV7-4; D ambiguous. The germline V and J ends were trimmed by 0 bases and 0 bases, with 11 bases remaining between them. The CDR3 totals 16 residues. Germline CDR1 reads SGHVT; CDR2 reads SQSDAQ. CDR3 region: CASSLALRGLNTEAFF. The CDR3 region has the DNA TGTGCCAGCAGCTTAGCGCTCCGGGGTCTGAACACTGAAGCTTTCTTT.

The chain employs TRBV9 and TRBJ2-7, with D unclear. The germline gives CDR1 SGDLS, CDR2 YYNGEE. The V end lost 0 bases, the J end lost 3 bases, and 7 bases lay between the germline ends. This CDR3 region has 13 residues. The CDR3 sequence: CASSVDSFYEQYF. In DNA form, the CDR3 reads TGTGCCAGCAGCGTAGACAGCTTCTACGAGCAGTACTTC.

The chain links TRBV5-6 to TRBJ2-5, with 8 bases identical to TRBD2. The CDR3 extends over 17 amino acids. Germline assignment: CDR1 SGHDT and CDR2 YYEEEE. The junction had 15 bases not matched to a gene; V was cut back by 3 bases and J by 5 bases. Here the CDR3 reads CASSWGPTSARGETQYF. In DNA, the CDR3 is TGTGCCAGCAGCTGGGGGCCGACTAGCGCCCGGGGGGAGACCCAGTACTTC. The full variable domain, with the rest looked up from reference TRBV5-6 and TRBJ2-5, is DAGVTQSPTHLIKTRGQQVTLRCSPKSGHDTVSWYQQALGQGPQFIFQYYEEEERQRGNFPDRFSGHQFPNYSSELNVNALLLGDSALYLCASSWGPTSARGETQYFGPGTRLLVL.